This is a list of T cell receptor beta chains from one sample in a study of beta chain features in type 1 diabetes. Produced via immunoSEQ multiplex PCR; TCRdb's table is partial and in-frame only. The sample lists roughly 140,000 clones, 6.9% occurring once. What was sequenced was central memory CD4+ T cells from blood. The receptors derive from a woman younger than 45 in good health. CDR3s include the opening cysteine and the closing phenylalanine or tryptophan. Fields, in order: clone size, J gene, D gene, CDR3 length, V gene, CDR3 DNA, CDR3 protein. A D gene is named only where the DNA matches it firmly. A row's size may be missing; if present it is once, few, many or a size class.

clone size: -
J gene: TRBJ2-7
D gene: -
CDR3 length: 13
V gene: TRBV7-2
CDR3 DNA: TGTGCCAGCGGAAAGAGCGATACCTACGAGCAGTACTTC
CDR3 protein: CASGKSDTYEQYF

clone size: -
J gene: TRBJ2-7
D gene: -
CDR3 length: 13
V gene: TRBV5-1
CDR3 DNA: TGCGCCAGCAGCCAGGCGGGTCCGGGGGAGCAGTACTTC
CDR3 protein: CASSQAGPGEQYF

clone size: few
J gene: TRBJ2-2
D gene: -
CDR3 length: 15
V gene: TRBV19
CDR3 DNA: TGTGCCAGTAGTAACGGACAGATCAACACCGGGGAGCTGTTTTTT
CDR3 protein: CASSNGQINTGELFF

clone size: -
J gene: TRBJ2-5
D gene: TRBD2
CDR3 length: 17
V gene: TRBV4-1
CDR3 DNA: TGCGCCAGCAGCCAAGATCCCTCGGGGGGGAGCGAGGAGACCCAGTACTTC
CDR3 protein: CASSQDPSGGSEETQYF

clone size: -
J gene: TRBJ1-2
D gene: -
CDR3 length: 15
V gene: TRBV6-5
CDR3 DNA: TGTGCCAGCACCTCAGTCCCCCGGATCGGAGATGGCTACACCTTC
CDR3 protein: CASTSVPRIGDGYTF

clone size: few
J gene: TRBJ2-1
D gene: TRBD2
CDR3 length: 12
V gene: TRBV7-2
CDR3 DNA: TGTGCGAGCGGGAGGGCCGTTCCTGAGCAGTTCTTC
CDR3 protein: CASGRAVPEQFF

clone size: -
J gene: TRBJ2-1
D gene: TRBD2
CDR3 length: 16
V gene: TRBV7-3
CDR3 DNA: TGTGCCAGCAGCACACCTAGCGGGAGCTCGGGTAATGAGCAGTTCTTC
CDR3 protein: CASSTPSGSSGNEQFF

clone size: many
J gene: TRBJ2-2
D gene: -
CDR3 length: 15
V gene: TRBV9
CDR3 DNA: TGTGCCAGCAGCGTAGCTCAGATTCCAACCGGGGAGCTGTTTTTT
CDR3 protein: CASSVAQIPTGELFF

clone size: few
J gene: TRBJ2-7
D gene: -
CDR3 length: 12
V gene: TRBV2
CDR3 DNA: TGTGCCAGCAGCCCATCAGGGGTCGAGCAGTACTTC
CDR3 protein: CASSPSGVEQYF

clone size: few
J gene: TRBJ1-4
D gene: -
CDR3 length: 15
V gene: TRBV27
CDR3 DNA: TGTGCCAGCAGGCGAGGACAGTCAACTAATGAAAAACTGTTTTTT
CDR3 protein: CASRRGQSTNEKLFF

clone size: many
J gene: TRBJ2-7
D gene: -
CDR3 length: 12
V gene: TRBV4-2
CDR3 DNA: TGTGCCAGCAGCCAAACGAGCTACGAGCAGTACTTC
CDR3 protein: CASSQTSYEQYF

clone size: few
J gene: TRBJ2-3
D gene: TRBD2
CDR3 length: 15
V gene: TRBV27
CDR3 DNA: TGTGCCAGTTGGGGGGAGACTAGCGGGACAGATACGCAGTATTTT
CDR3 protein: CASWGETSGTDTQYF

clone size: few
J gene: TRBJ1-4
D gene: -
CDR3 length: 14
V gene: TRBV7-2
CDR3 DNA: TGTGCCAGCAGCCGTTCCAGGAATAATGAAAAACTGTTTTTT
CDR3 protein: CASSRSRNNEKLFF

clone size: few
J gene: TRBJ2-1
D gene: TRBD2
CDR3 length: 16
V gene: TRBV7-2
CDR3 DNA: TGTGCCAGCAGCAAAACTAGCGGGAGGCACTACAATGAGCAGTTCTTC
CDR3 protein: CASSKTSGRHYNEQFF

clone size: -
J gene: TRBJ1-5
D gene: TRBD1
CDR3 length: 17
V gene: TRBV28
CDR3 DNA: TGTGCCAGCAGTCCCAGTTCCGGGACAGGCGGGAGCCAGCCCCAGCATTTT
CDR3 protein: CASSPSSGTGGSQPQHF

clone size: few
J gene: TRBJ2-7
D gene: -
CDR3 length: 13
V gene: TRBV4-2
CDR3 DNA: TGTGCCAGCAGCCCGCCGGGACAGCAAAAGCGGGTCTTC
CDR3 protein: CASSPPGQQKRVF

clone size: few
J gene: TRBJ1-4
D gene: -
CDR3 length: 14
V gene: TRBV18
CDR3 DNA: TGTGCCAGCTCACCACCAGGAGAGCGTGAAAAACTGTTTTTT
CDR3 protein: CASSPPGEREKLFF

clone size: few
J gene: TRBJ2-3
D gene: TRBD2
CDR3 length: 14
V gene: TRBV29-1
CDR3 DNA: TGCAGCGACCTGGGACTAGCGGCCCGAGATACGCAGTATTTT
CDR3 protein: CSDLGLAARDTQYF

clone size: few
J gene: TRBJ2-3
D gene: -
CDR3 length: 15
V gene: TRBV29-1
CDR3 DNA: TGCAGCGTTGAAGGAGGGGGAAGCGGTCGAGATACGCAGTATTTT
CDR3 protein: CSVEGGGSGRDTQYF

clone size: -
J gene: TRBJ2-1
D gene: TRBD2
CDR3 length: 16
V gene: TRBV18
CDR3 DNA: TGTGCCAGCTCCCATATAGCGGGAGGGACCTACAATGAGCAGTTCTTC
CDR3 protein: CASSHIAGGTYNEQFF

clone size: few
J gene: TRBJ1-1
D gene: TRBD1
CDR3 length: 15
V gene: TRBV7-9
CDR3 DNA: TGTGCCAGCAGCTTCCCCTCAGGGGGTATTGGAGAAGCTTTCTTT
CDR3 protein: CASSFPSGGIGEAFF

clone size: few
J gene: TRBJ1-4
D gene: TRBD1
CDR3 length: 15
V gene: TRBV28
CDR3 DNA: TGTGCCAGCAGTTTACAGGGGGGCGAGAATGAAAAACTGTTTTTT
CDR3 protein: CASSLQGGENEKLFF

clone size: -
J gene: TRBJ1-1
D gene: TRBD1
CDR3 length: 15
V gene: TRBV7-3
CDR3 DNA: TGTGCCAGCAGCTATGGGACAGGGGGCAACACTGAAGCTTTCTTT
CDR3 protein: CASSYGTGGNTEAFF

clone size: -
J gene: TRBJ2-2
D gene: -
CDR3 length: 14
V gene: TRBV25-1
CDR3 DNA: TGTGCCAGCAGTTACACAGGGTTCACCGGGGAGCTGTTTTTT
CDR3 protein: CASSYTGFTGELFF

clone size: -
J gene: TRBJ1-1
D gene: TRBD1
CDR3 length: 15
V gene: TRBV7-9
CDR3 DNA: TGTGCCAGCAGCACCCGGACAGGACGGAACACTGAAGCTTTCTTT
CDR3 protein: CASSTRTGRNTEAFF

clone size: -
J gene: TRBJ1-2
D gene: -
CDR3 length: 13
V gene: TRBV28
CDR3 DNA: TGTGCCAGCAGTTCCAGGACAGACGGTGGCTACACCTTC
CDR3 protein: CASSSRTDGGYTF

clone size: -
J gene: TRBJ1-1
D gene: -
CDR3 length: 12
V gene: TRBV5-1
CDR3 DNA: TGCGCCAGCTCCAGACAGGACACTGAAGCTTTCTTT
CDR3 protein: CASSRQDTEAFF

clone size: few
J gene: TRBJ2-3
D gene: -
CDR3 length: 12
V gene: TRBV7-9
CDR3 DNA: TGTGCCAGCAGCGAGGGTTCAGATACGCAGTATTTT
CDR3 protein: CASSEGSDTQYF

clone size: -
J gene: TRBJ2-7
D gene: -
CDR3 length: 13
V gene: TRBV7-9
CDR3 DNA: TGTGCCAGCAGCTCCTACGAGGCCTACGAGCAGTACTTC
CDR3 protein: CASSSYEAYEQYF

clone size: -
J gene: TRBJ2-2
D gene: -
CDR3 length: 14
V gene: TRBV6-1
CDR3 DNA: TGTGCCAGCAGTGGACGGGGACGGGAGAGGGAGCTGTTTTTT
CDR3 protein: CASSGRGRERELFF

clone size: -
J gene: TRBJ1-3
D gene: -
CDR3 length: 15
V gene: TRBV18
CDR3 DNA: TGTGCCAGCTCACCAACAGCCTCCTCTGGAAACACCATATATTTT
CDR3 protein: CASSPTASSGNTIYF

clone size: -
J gene: TRBJ1-3
D gene: -
CDR3 length: 14
V gene: TRBV7-2
CDR3 DNA: TGTGCCAGCAGCTTAGGGGTCAAAGCGTACACCATATATTTT
CDR3 protein: CASSLGVKAYTIYF

clone size: few
J gene: TRBJ2-3
D gene: -
CDR3 length: 15
V gene: TRBV28
CDR3 DNA: TGTGCCAGCACCATAGCGGGACAGTCCACAGATACGCAGTATTTT
CDR3 protein: CASTIAGQSTDTQYF

clone size: few
J gene: TRBJ2-6
D gene: TRBD1
CDR3 length: 16
V gene: TRBV19
CDR3 DNA: TGTGCCACGACCCGGGACAGGGGATCTGGGGCCAACGTCCTGACTTTC
CDR3 protein: CATTRDRGSGANVLTF

clone size: -
J gene: TRBJ1-1
D gene: TRBD1
CDR3 length: 14
V gene: TRBV4-2
CDR3 DNA: TGTGCCAGCAGCCAGGGACAGGCGAACACTGAAGCTTTCTTT
CDR3 protein: CASSQGQANTEAFF

clone size: few
J gene: TRBJ1-1
D gene: -
CDR3 length: 13
V gene: TRBV2
CDR3 DNA: TGTGCCAGCAGTGATCGAGCGAACACTGAAGCTTTCTTT
CDR3 protein: CASSDRANTEAFF

clone size: -
J gene: TRBJ1-5
D gene: -
CDR3 length: 15
V gene: TRBV6-1
CDR3 DNA: TGTGCCAGCAGTAGACGGGGGGAGAGCAATCAGCCCCAGCATTTT
CDR3 protein: CASSRRGESNQPQHF

clone size: -
J gene: TRBJ2-3
D gene: -
CDR3 length: 13
V gene: TRBV28
CDR3 DNA: TGTGCCAGCAGTCCGGTCTCCACCTTCACGCAGTATTTT
CDR3 protein: CASSPVSTFTQYF

clone size: -
J gene: TRBJ2-2
D gene: -
CDR3 length: 18
V gene: TRBV9
CDR3 DNA: TGTGCCAGCAGCAAAACTAGTGGGAGTTACAGTAACACCGGGGAGCTGTTTTTT
CDR3 protein: CASSKTSGSYSNTGELFF

clone size: many
J gene: TRBJ2-1
D gene: -
CDR3 length: 12
V gene: TRBV28
CDR3 DNA: TGTGCCAGCAGTCAGCTAGTTAGTGAGCAGTTCTTC
CDR3 protein: CASSQLVSEQFF

clone size: few
J gene: TRBJ2-3
D gene: -
CDR3 length: 17
V gene: TRBV9
CDR3 DNA: TGTGCCAGCAGCGTAGACCCGTTTCATAGCGGCACAGATACGCAGTATTTT
CDR3 protein: CASSVDPFHSGTDTQYF

clone size: -
J gene: TRBJ2-3
D gene: -
CDR3 length: 12
V gene: TRBV2
CDR3 DNA: TGTGCCAGCAGCCCCTTCAGAGATACGCAGTATTTT
CDR3 protein: CASSPFRDTQYF

clone size: many
J gene: TRBJ2-2
D gene: -
CDR3 length: 13
V gene: TRBV27
CDR3 DNA: TGTGCCAGCAGACCAGGGTGGACCGGGGAGCTGTTTTTT
CDR3 protein: CASRPGWTGELFF